The entry below describes one TCR beta chain. This clonotype came up a few times. Its antigen remains unidentified. Per-nucleotide qualities are absent, and no much larger clonotype sits a single base away. The library was prepared using 3' RACE. TCR libraries were built from RNA using a 3' RACE protocol with unique molecular identifiers to correct PCR amplification bias. As many as 12 amplicon libraries were pooled and then sequenced on an Illumina MiSeq using v2 2x250 paired-end chemistry. The original pipeline was this. Reads were processed with Decombinator to assign V and J genes and CDR3, with barcode-based error and PCR bias correction. Before the Gini coefficient was calculated with the R ineq package, repertoires were subsampled to the same depth. Three approaches were used to assess CDR3 similarity: GLIPH, Hamming distance and a shared triplet metric. The raw public data were reprocessed by TCRdb itself: fastp quality trimming at Q25, MiXCR clonotype calling, in-frame beta chains only. Rows with one shared CDR3 protein collapse into an entry with the most common genes and DNA. These V and J calls originate from TCRdb's pipeline instead of the authors' own analysis. This sample has around 50,000 distinct CDR3 sequences in its table, and 4.3% of those were observed once. The ten largest clones represent 0.55% to 0.85% of the sample.

The CDR3 goes from the cysteine to the phenylalanine over 20 residues. Only the CDR3 part of the read is kept: 60 bases, read in frame from the first base. The germline V end is reduced by 4 bases and the J end by 1 base; junction bases left unmatched: 13. This sample's treatment or condition label indicates: PENTA 11 planned treatment interruption arm or continuous ART arm. Participants were children from the United Kingdom aged 2 to 15 years who had received at least three-drug ART for at least 24 weeks. Cryopreserved PBMCs containing at least 5 million viable cells were required, and a few candidate patients were excluded because of low viable PBMC yield. Using a FACSAria III cell sorter, naive CD4+ CD45RA+ CD45RO- T cells were FACS-sorted out of thawed PBMCs. After sorting, the cells were fixed and RNA was extracted first with the RNeasy FFPE kit and then with the RNeasy Micro kit. The sample comes from a study of HIV-infected children after antiretroviral therapy interruption (dated by TCRdb to 2018 to 2020). In terms of the full investigation: Eight children, all with CD4+ count above 500 and viral load below 50 copies/ml, were included, of whom four were on planned treatment interruption and four were on continuous treatment. Median age was around 9 years in the interruption group and about 8 years in the continuous treatment group. Most participating children had recorded exposure to EBV and CMV. For the interruption arm, samples were taken at week 0, at week 12, at the end of interruption (week 24 or 48), and roughly 3 years after the study ended. In the continuous-treatment arm, samples from corresponding weeks 0, 48 and 150 were analyzed. Alongside measurements of thymic output, TCR repertoires of children on planned treatment interruption were compared with TCR repertoires of children on continuous antiretroviral treatment.

Overall study results and their limits: The sorted CD45RA+ naive cells might contain minor non-naive CD45RA+ populations, such as EMRA or stem memory cells. The low number of patients is a limitation and the data should be interpreted with caution. In naive CD4+ repertoires of PTI patients, reduced CDR3 sharing between time points was observed after interruption began, whereas many sequences were found to be shared between end of interruption and 3 years later. An increase in the naive CD4+ Gini coefficient was observed by the end of treatment interruption, suggesting clonal expansion, and a return to baseline was observed by 3 years.

The TCR was taken from a pool of human donors with HIV. The chain couples TRBV12-3 or TRBV12-4 to TRBJ2-3, with 14 bases aligning to TRBD2. The sample consisted of CD45RA+ CD4+ T cells from PBMCs, pooled from several time points, taken from a donor given antiretroviral therapy, either interrupted or continuous. Interpreted using the paper, the cell subset or site label stands for: naive CD4+ CD45RA+ CD45RO- T cells. The CDR3 reads as follows: CASSSRPTSGGAFGTDTQYF. The DNA sequence is TGTGCCAGCAGTTCCCGCCCGACTAGCGGGGGGGCTTTTGGCACAGATACGCAGTATTTT.